Included here is one TCR beta chain sequence, with context. The data originate from a study of blood T cell repertoires in COVID-19. Original processing methods: Using reference gene primer amplification, nucleated cell counts were estimated. Sequenced by immunoSEQ multiplex PCR; TCRdb stores in-frame clones only, minus some. The V and J calls and clone size were taken over from that table, and D and trimming were inferred from the DNA. Among about 290,000 clones, roughly 91% were seen once, and the ten largest hold 11%. Germline CDR1 LNHDA, CDR2 SQIVND (reference sequence). This CDR3 has 17 residues. J gave up 2 bases and V 4 bases, and 13 bases lay outside the gene matches.

The sequenced material came from peripheral blood. The chain uses TRBV19 and TRBJ2-5; 7 nucleotides match TRBD2. This TCR was sampled from a woman aged 25 to 39 with COVID-19, enrolled during active disease. CDR3 DNA: TGTGCCAGTAGTAAGCCCCGGAGGAGCGGGGTTCAAGAGACCCAGTACTTC. This gives the protein CASSKPRRSGVQETQYF.